The next 13 T cell receptor beta chains were all read from a single sample in a study of blood T cell repertoires in COVID-19. This table comes from immunoSEQ multiplex PCR, and its TCRdb copy is limited to in-frame clones, with some not included. The sample contains under 80,000 clones, about 80% of which appear only once. Sequencing input: peripheral blood. Every receptor here comes from a middle-aged man with acute or convalescent COVID-19.

The chain employs TRBV28 and TRBJ2-6; D might be TRBD1 (6 bases). V lost 5 bases, J lost 4 bases, and 24 bases lay in between. Per the germline V gene, CDR1 is MDHEN and CDR2 is SYDVKM. The CDR3 runs to 19 residues. The chain's CDR3 is CASSASSRDKSPGANVLTF. The CDR3 DNA reads as TGTGCCAGCAGTGCCTCAAGCCGGGACAAATCGCCCGGGGCCAACGTCCTGACTTTC.

The chain has TRBV6-1 and TRBJ2-1, with 9 nucleotides matching TRBD2. J lost 7 bases, V lost 2 bases, and 6 bases had no gene match. Germline loops: CDR1 MNHNS, CDR2 SASEGT. This CDR3 spans 15 amino acids. The CDR3 loop reads CASSETNLAGNEQFF. CDR3 sequence (DNA): TGTGCCAGCAGTGAAACGAACCTAGCGGGAAATGAGCAGTTCTTC.

This rearrangement joins TRBV6-5 to TRBJ1-1, with a possible D match to TRBD1 (5 bases). The germline V and J ends were trimmed by 6 bases and 3 bases, with 14 bases remaining between them. The CDR3 contains 14 residues. CDR1 is MNHEY and CDR2 is SVGAGI in the germline V gene. The CDR3 protein is CASSRGLPDTEAFF. CDR3 nucleotide sequence: TGTGCCAGCAGCCGGGGACTTCCAGACACTGAAGCTTTCTTT.

The chain joins TRBV18 to TRBJ1-1; D is perhaps TRBD1 (6 bases). Trimming left V 4 bases short and J 5 bases short, with 17 bases between. This CDR3 contains 15 residues. CDR1 KGHSH and CDR2 LQKENI come from the germline V gene. CDR3 bases: TGTGCCAGCTCACTCGAGAGAGGGGGTCCGACTGAAGCTTTCTTT. This encodes CASSLERGGPTEAFF.

J is TRBJ1-6 and V is TRBV30; D gene ambiguous. The CDR3 has 11 residues. Between the trimmed V and J ends, which lost 3 bases and 15 bases, there was a span of 12 bases. CDR1 is GTSNPN and CDR2 is SVGIG in the germline V gene (reference sequence). DNA of the CDR3: TGTGCCTGGAGCCTGGAGGCTCTCCTCCACTTT. Residues: CAWSLEALLHF.

The V call is TRBV6-5, the J call TRBJ1-1; D remains ambiguous. From germline, CDR1 is MNHEY and CDR2 SVGAGI. Trimming took off 6 bases at V and 6 bases at J, with 17 bases between the two ends. The CDR3 is 14 residues long. The CDR3 sequence is CASSWEVGKSEAFF. CDR3 in DNA: TGTGCCAGCAGCTGGGAGGTAGGGAAGTCTGAAGCTTTCTTT.

CDR3 protein: CASSLVGQGLYGYTF. CDR3 in DNA: TGTGCCAGCAGCTTAGTTGGCCAGGGGTTGTATGGCTACACCTTC. The genes are TRBV7-2 and TRBJ1-2, with TRBD1 as a possible D gene (6 bases). Germline V CDR1 and CDR2: SGHTA, FQGNSA. The CDR3 consists of 15 residues. The ends were cut back, 1 base at V and 5 bases at J, with 14 bases in the middle.

The V call is TRBV9, the J call TRBJ1-2; TRBD1 is a possible D gene (5 bases). V was trimmed by 4 bases and J by 8 bases, leaving 15 bases between them. Per the germline V gene, CDR1 is SGDLS and CDR2 is YYNGEE. The CDR3 length is 13 residues. CDR3 sequence: CASSPGGSDGYTF. CDR3 in DNA: TGTGCCAGCAGCCCGGGGGGATCGGACGGCTACACCTTC.

The chain couples TRBV5-1 to TRBJ2-5; 8 bases line up with TRBD2. Losses at the gene ends were 0 bases for V and 2 bases for J; bases not matched to a gene: 6. The length of the CDR3 is 16 residues. Germline CDR1 is SGHRS and CDR2 is YFSETQ. The CDR3 nucleotides are TGCGCCAGCAGCTTGGCCGGGGTAGCGGGGCAAGAGACCCAGTACTTC. This translates into CASSLAGVAGQETQYF.

The CDR3 protein is CASTPKGGSFYNEQFF. CDR3 DNA: TGTGCCAGTACCCCTAAGGGCGGGAGTTTCTACAATGAGCAGTTCTTC. The genes are TRBV19 and TRBJ2-1, with 7 bases fitting TRBD2. Germline V CDR1 and CDR2: LNHDA, SQIVND (reference sequence). This CDR3 region has 16 residues. With V trimmed by 7 bases and J by 3 bases, 12 bases remained unmatched.

The chain combines TRBV6-6 with TRBJ2-1; the match to TRBD1 covers 10 bases. Per germline, CDR1 MNHNY and CDR2 SVGAGI (reference sequence). This CDR3 comprises 15 residues. After removal of 6 bases from V and 5 bases from J, the junction contained 7 bases not matched to a gene. The CDR3 loop reads CASSSTGTGDNEQFF. CDR3 in DNA: TGTGCCAGCAGCTCCACCGGGACAGGGGACAATGAGCAGTTCTTC.

The DNA for the CDR3 is TGCAGCGTTGTTGCCAGGGGGGTGACTGAAGCTTTCTTT. Translation gives CSVVARGVTEAFF. This chain joins TRBV29-1 and TRBJ1-1, with 7 bases aligning to TRBD1. Germline trimming cut 4 bases from V and 5 bases from J; bases unmatched to any gene: 7. Germline V gene data show CDR1 as SQVTM and CDR2 as ANQGSEA. The length of the CDR3 is 13 residues.

For this clone: In the same sample, other DNA sequences code for this CDR3. The chain joins TRBV25-1 to TRBJ2-2; D may be TRBD2 (5 bases). The CDR3 sequence is 14 residues long. Trimming removed 4 bases from V and 3 bases from J, with 9 bases in between. Germline V gene data show CDR1 as MGHDK and CDR2 as SYGVNS. CDR3 DNA: TGTGCCAGCAGTGGACGGGAAGACACCGGGGAGCTGTTTTTT. It codes for CASSGREDTGELFF.